The source of this T cell receptor (beta chain) is a study of T cells after posttransplantation cyclophosphamide. Cyclophosphamide on days +3 and +4 followed busulfan-fludarabine conditioning and a marrow graft. Repertoires were generated with immunoSEQ multiplex PCR, while TCRdb's copy carries only in-frame clones and drops some. Found here are 30,000 to 45,000 clones, around 78% of them singletons; the top ten hold 7.5% to 9.5%. Germline V gene lookup returns CDR1 DFQATT and CDR2 SNEGSKA (reference sequence). Trimming removed 1 base at V and 10 bases at J, with 10 bases between. This CDR3 contains 11 residues.

This rearrangement joins TRBV20-1 to TRBJ2-5, with a weak D call TRBD2 (5 bases). The sequence derives from a female patient in her thirties or forties who received an allogeneic stem cell transplant from a related donor, was CMV-positive, and had no GVHD. Some T cells could come from the graft donor. Material: CD4+ T cells sorted from blood, obtained 1,900 to 2,000 days after a stem cell transplant with posttransplant cyclophosphamide. In DNA form, the CDR3 reads TGCAGTGCTAGAGGGGGTGAGGGCCAGTACTTC. It encodes CSARGGEGQYF.